Below, 23 T cell receptor beta chains from the same sample are listed, as sequenced in a study of CD8+ T cells in alopecia areata. As the sequencing template, cDNA was produced by extracting RNA and reverse transcribing it. Sequenced by immunoSEQ multiplex PCR; TCRdb stores in-frame clones only, minus some. The table lists 150,000 or so clones, 67% of them singletons. This material consisted of CD8+ T cells sorted from blood, taken at week 0. These receptor sequences come from a human donor with alopecia areata.

V gene TRBV9 combines with J gene TRBJ1-2; D not resolved. The CDR3 is 14 amino acids. V dropped 3 bases and J dropped 6 bases, with 15 bases sitting between them. The germline V gene encodes CDR1 SGDLS and CDR2 YYNGEE. CDR3 nucleotides: TGTGCCAGCAGCGGAGGGTTGATCTTCCATGGCTACACCTTC. It specifies CASSGGLIFHGYTF.

The rearrangement links TRBV5-1 to TRBJ2-3; D call uncertain. Trimming removed 0 bases from V and 0 bases from J, with 8 bases in between. Germline CDR1 is SGHRS and CDR2 is YFSETQ. The CDR3 length is 15 residues. For the CDR3, the DNA is TGCGCCAGCAGCTTGGCAGGCGGTAGCACAGATACGCAGTATTTT. It is translated as CASSLAGGSTDTQYF.

The J gene is TRBJ1-5, the V gene TRBV15, with 7 bases matching TRBD1. CDR3 size: 15 residues. The ends lost 2 bases at V and 5 bases at J; junction bases unmatched: 6. CDR1 is LNHNV and CDR2 is YYDKDF in the germline V gene (reference sequence). The CDR3 DNA sequence: TGTGCCACCAGCAGAAGACAGGGATCCGATCAGCCCCAGCATTTT. It is translated as CATSRRQGSDQPQHF.

This chain uses TRBV5-6 with TRBJ2-1; the match to TRBD2 covers 7 bases. Unmatched junction bases numbered 5, after V lost 0 bases and J lost 2 bases. This CDR3 spans 16 amino acids. Germline values: CDR1 SGHDT, CDR2 YYEEEE. CDR3 DNA: TGTGCCAGCAGCTTGGTAACGGGGGGTACCTACAATGAGCAGTTCTTC. Translating it yields CASSLVTGGTYNEQFF. The full variable domain, in which reference TRBV5-6 and TRBJ2-1 provide the parts outside the CDR3, is DAGVTQSPTHLIKTRGQQVTLRCSPKSGHDTVSWYQQALGQGPQFIFQYYEEEERQRGNFPDRFSGHQFPNYSSELNVNALLLGDSALYLCASSLVTGGTYNEQFFGPGTRLTVL.

The chain uses TRBV29-1 and TRBJ2-3; possibly TRBD2 for D (6 bases). The CDR3 length is 15 residues. Trimming stripped 3 bases from V and 5 bases from J, with 18 bases between. Per the germline V gene, CDR1 is SQVTM and CDR2 is ANQGSEA. In DNA, the CDR3 is TGCAGCGTTGATTCCCAGGGAGGTTTCATAGATACGCAGTATTTT. Its protein is CSVDSQGGFIDTQYF.

V usage is TRBV15 and J usage is TRBJ1-5, with D possibly matching TRBD1 (5 bases). Deletions cut 6 bases from V and 5 bases from J, with 11 bases between. The CDR3 runs to 13 residues. In germline, CDR1 is LNHNV, CDR2 YYDKDF (reference sequence). The CDR3 here is CATRSGFDQPQHF. The CDR3 region has the DNA TGTGCCACCAGATCAGGGTTCGATCAGCCCCAGCATTTT.

The chain uses TRBV7-9 and TRBJ2-2; TRBD1 agrees at 7 bases. The CDR3 totals 16 residues. Trimming at V came to 5 bases and at J to 1 base, leaving 7 bases not matched to a gene. The V gene's germline CDR1 is SEHNR and CDR2 FQNEAQ (reference sequence). The CDR3 region is CASSTPTGMNTGELFF. Written as DNA, the CDR3 is TGTGCCAGCAGCACTCCGACAGGGATGAACACCGGGGAGCTGTTTTTT.

The chain couples TRBV19 to TRBJ2-5; 14 bases fit TRBD2. Germline V lookup: CDR1 LNHDA, CDR2 SQIVND (reference sequence). This CDR3 is built from 16 residues. The V gene end was trimmed by 5 bases and the J gene end by 3 bases; junction bases not matched to a gene: 5. The CDR3 is CASSDPGLAGEETQYF. CDR3 nucleotide sequence: TGTGCCAGTAGTGACCCGGGACTAGCGGGGGAAGAGACCCAGTACTTC.

This chain uses TRBV6-1 with TRBJ2-2, with 8 bases lining up with TRBD2. With 4 bases clipped from V and 3 bases from J, the junction kept 4 bases outside the gene matches. Germline assignment: CDR1 MNHNS and CDR2 SASEGT. This CDR3 contains 15 residues. The CDR3 sequence: CASSVGSGDTGELFF. DNA for the CDR3: TGTGCCAGCAGTGTCGGTAGCGGGGACACCGGGGAGCTGTTTTTT.

V is TRBV6-1 and J is TRBJ2-7; tentatively, D is TRBD1 (5 bases). The CDR3 has 12 residues. The germline V gene has CDR1 MNHNS and CDR2 SASEGT. Trimming shortened V by 7 bases and J by 3 bases, and 10 bases separated the two germline ends. The CDR3 nucleotides are TGTGCCAGCACTTCAGGGCTCTACGAGCAGTACTTC. Its protein is CASTSGLYEQYF.

V and J are TRBV15 and TRBJ1-5, with no clear D. The V end lost 1 base, the J end lost 0 bases, and 4 bases lay between the germline ends. The CDR3 totals 14 residues. Germline V gene data show CDR1 as LNHNV and CDR2 as YYDKDF (reference sequence). CDR3 in DNA: TGTGCCACCAGCAGAGGCGATAGCAATCAGCCCCAGCATTTT. This codes for CATSRGDSNQPQHF.

The V gene is TRBV9, the J gene TRBJ1-1, with TRBD1 identical over 9 bases. Trimming removed 0 bases from V and 4 bases from J; junction bases left unmatched: 4. Germline lookup yields CDR1 SGDLS and CDR2 YYNGEE. The CDR3 is made up of 15 amino acids. The CDR3 nucleotides read TGTGCCAGCAGCGTAGGGGGGACAGGGAGCACTGAAGCTTTCTTT. It specifies CASSVGGTGSTEAFF.

V and J are TRBV6-5 and TRBJ2-4, with unresolved D. The germline V gene has CDR1 MNHEY and CDR2 SVGAGI. This CDR3 comprises 15 residues. Trimming took 0 bases from V and 2 from J, leaving 8 bases between them. The CDR3 region has the DNA TGTGCCAGCAGTTACTCACCCAGCTCCAAAAACATTCAGTACTTC. Its translation: CASSYSPSSKNIQYF.

The chain links TRBV7-6 to TRBJ2-3; D call uncertain. Per the germline V gene, CDR1 is SGHVS and CDR2 is FNYEAQ. V was trimmed by 0 bases and J by 0 bases, leaving 19 bases between them. CDR3 size: 19 residues. For the CDR3, the DNA is TGTGCCAGCAGCTTAGCCCCAGACTCCCTCAGTTTTAGCACAGATACGCAGTATTTT. It is translated as CASSLAPDSLSFSTDTQYF. The whole variable domain, filled in from reference TRBV7-6 and TRBJ2-3, reads GAGVSQSPRYKVTKRGQDVALRCDPISGHVSLYWYRQALGQGPEFLTYFNYEAQQDKSGLPNDRFSAERPEGSISTLTIQRTEQRDSAMYRCASSLAPDSLSFSTDTQYFGPGTRLTVL.

J is TRBJ2-4 and V is TRBV29-1; D unresolved. The germline V gene has CDR1 SQVTM and CDR2 ANQGSEA. The CDR3 is 10 residues long. Trimming removed 4 bases from V and 7 bases from J, with 5 bases in between. CDR3 bases: TGCAGCGTTGTTGAGAACATTCAGTACTTC. Protein sequence: CSVVENIQYF. Full variable domain (missing parts from reference TRBV29-1 and TRBJ2-4): SAVISQKPSRDICQRGTSLTIQCQVDSQVTMMFWYRQQPGQSLTLIATANQGSEATYESGFVIDKFPISRPNLTFSTLTVSNMSPEDSSIYLCSVVENIQYFGAGTRLSVL.

The V gene is TRBV7-9, the J gene TRBJ2-1; 7 positions agree with TRBD1. Unmatched junction bases numbered 12, after V lost 5 bases and J lost 8 bases. Per germline, CDR1 SEHNR and CDR2 FQNEAQ (reference sequence). This CDR3 region has 15 residues. CDR3 bases: TGTGCCAGCAGCACACGGGACAGAGCCCCTCATGAGCAGTTCTTC. As protein: CASSTRDRAPHEQFF.

In DNA, the CDR3 is TGTGCCAGCAGCGTCCAAGGGACAGCTAGCACAGATACGCAGTATTTT. Protein sequence: CASSVQGTASTDTQYF. The chain links TRBV9 to TRBJ2-3; 7 bases align to TRBD1. The V and J ends lost 2 bases and 0 bases, in that order; junction bases with no gene match: 6. CDR3 length: 16 residues. Germline CDR1 reads SGDLS; CDR2 reads YYNGEE. The whole variable domain, remainder taken from reference TRBV9 and TRBJ2-3, is DSGVTQTPKHLITATGQRVTLRCSPRSGDLSVYWYQQSLDQGLQFLIQYYNGEERAKGNILERFSAQQFPDLHSELNLSSLELGDSALYFCASSVQGTASTDTQYFGPGTRLTVL.

This clone turned up a few times. This chain joins TRBV19 and TRBJ2-1, with 10 bases fitting TRBD1. CDR3 size: 16 residues. CDR1 and CDR2 (germline): LNHDA, SQIVND (reference sequence). Losses at the gene ends were 4 bases for V and 3 bases for J; bases not matched to a gene: 6. The CDR3 loop reads CASSSPTGGNYNEQFF. DNA of the CDR3: TGTGCCAGTAGTAGTCCGACAGGGGGCAACTACAATGAGCAGTTCTTC.

The V and J genes are TRBV20-1 and TRBJ2-7, with D hard to call. The V end was cut by 6 bases, the J end by 3 bases, with 9 bases between. This CDR3 comprises 11 residues. Germline lookup yields CDR1 DFQATT and CDR2 SNEGSKA (reference sequence). The CDR3: CSALAVYEQYF. The DNA of the CDR3 is TGCAGTGCACTTGCGGTCTACGAGCAGTACTTC.

V gene TRBV4-2 combines with J gene TRBJ2-5, with a weak D call TRBD2 (5 bases). Between the trimmed V and J ends, which lost 2 bases and 4 bases, there was a span of 14 bases. This CDR3 has 15 residues. Per the germline V gene, CDR1 is LGHNA and CDR2 is YNFKEQ. CDR3 region: CASSQTLELGETQYF. The CDR3 region has the DNA TGTGCCAGCAGCCAAACACTAGAGTTGGGAGAGACCCAGTACTTC.

V gene TRBV27 combines with J gene TRBJ2-1, with D tentatively TRBD2 (6 bases). The CDR3 loop spans 16 amino acids. V lost 2 bases to trimming and J lost 7 bases, with 18 bases between them. CDR1 and CDR2 from the germline V gene are MNHEY and SMNVEV (reference sequence). CDR3 coding DNA: TGTGCCAGCAGTTTAGATAAGGGGACTCTCTCAAATGAGCAGTTCTTC. This encodes CASSLDKGTLSNEQFF.

V and J are TRBV6-5 and TRBJ1-2; 8 nucleotides align to TRBD1. In germline, CDR1 is MNHEY, CDR2 SVGAGI. This CDR3 has 13 amino acids. The V segment lost 6 bases and the J segment 5 bases; nucleotides outside the gene matches: 5. In DNA form, the CDR3 reads TGTGCCAGCAGAATAGGGACAGGTTATGGCTACACCTTC. Its translation is CASRIGTGYGYTF.

V gene TRBV27 combines with J gene TRBJ1-1; D remains unclear. V gave up 7 bases and J gave up 0 bases, with 3 bases separating them. The CDR3 contains 11 residues. Germline CDR1 is MNHEY and CDR2 is SMNVEV (reference sequence). The CDR3 nucleotides read TGTGCCAGCATTATGAACACTGAAGCTTTCTTT. Translation gives CASIMNTEAFF.